One TCR beta chain is described in this entry. What it recognizes is unknown. The data belong to a study of T cell responses to AZD1222 COVID-19 vaccine. Study-wide results and caveats: Donors skewed white British and female; clonal diversity was possibly underestimated.

Germline V gene sequence: CDR1 MNHEY, CDR2 SVGEGT. CDR3 length equals 12 residues. The V end lost 6 bases, the J end lost 0 bases, and 4 bases lay between the germline ends. TCRdb keeps only in-frame clones here, not all; method: immunoSEQ multiplex PCR. The sample has tens of thousands of clones, about 78% seen once; the top ten hold 40% to 55%. The sequence came from an adult who received the AZD1222 COVID-19 vaccine. The source material was peripheral blood, sampled 28 days after the second AZD1222 dose. The rearrangement joins TRBV6-2 or TRBV6-3 to TRBJ2-3, with unresolved D. This CDR3 is CASSLSTDTQYF. DNA for the CDR3: TGTGCCAGCAGCCTCAGCACAGATACGCAGTATTTT.